These 29 T cell receptor beta chains originate from one sample sequenced in a study of human T cells and chemical hapten exposure. Time point given: patch test 2, 6 weeks after DPC sensitization. The sample's treatment: therapeutic diphenylcyclopropenone sensitization with weekly scalp DPC. TCRdb itself ran the RACE reads through MiXCR, one entry per CDR3 protein. The sample lists roughly 380,000 distinct CDR3 sequences, under 6.5% occurring once. This material consisted of whole blood, taken in connection with sensitization to the hapten diphenylcyclopropenone (DPC). Receptors were obtained from a woman between 18 and 29 years old with alopecia areata. Some clones in this sample may be carry-over from other donors' samples.

This clonotype was found a few times. V and J are TRBV6-5 and TRBJ2-7; TRBD1 matches 9 bases. From germline, CDR1 is MNHEY and CDR2 SVGAGI. The V gene end was trimmed by 5 bases and the J gene end by 2 bases; junction bases not matched to a gene: 7. The CDR3 length is 15 residues. CDR3 nucleotides: TGTGCCAGCAGTCGCTCGGACAGGGGAACCTACGAGCAGTACTTC. It is translated as CASSRSDRGTYEQYF.

The chain employs TRBV4-1 and TRBJ1-6, with 8 nucleotides matching TRBD1. Germline lookup yields CDR1 MGHRA and CDR2 YSYEKL. Trimming took 1 base from V and 8 from J; bases not matched to a gene: 4. This CDR3 has 15 amino acids. As DNA, the CDR3 is TGCGCCAGCAGCCAAGGGACAGGGCAAGATTCACCCCTCCACTTT. It translates to CASSQGTGQDSPLHF.

The rearrangement uses TRBV4-3 and TRBJ1-1, with 7 positions matching TRBD1. V lost 4 bases and J lost 0; bases outside the gene matches: 5. Germline V CDR1 and CDR2: LGHNA, YSLEER. The CDR3 loop spans 15 amino acids. The chain's CDR3 is CASSLDRDMNTEAFF. In DNA form, the CDR3 reads TGCGCCAGCAGCCTAGACAGGGACATGAACACTGAAGCTTTCTTT.

The chain has TRBV20-1 and TRBJ2-5, with 9 bases lining up with TRBD1. Germline CDR1 DFQATT, CDR2 SNEGSKA (reference sequence). Trimming removed 3 bases from V and 7 bases from J; junction bases left unmatched: 0. This CDR3 has 11 residues. In DNA form, the CDR3 reads TGCAGTGCTAGGACAGGGGGGACCCAGTACTTC. Translated: CSARTGGTQYF.

This clonotype was recorded many times. The chain uses TRBV7-9 and TRBJ1-4; 7 bases fit TRBD1. V dropped 1 base and J dropped 5; count of bases not matched to a gene: 4. The CDR3 runs 15 residues. CDR1 and CDR2 from the germline V gene are SEHNR and FQNEAQ (reference sequence). Here the CDR3 DNA reads TGTGCCAGCAGCTTAGTACAGGGGAGAAATGAAAAACTGTTTTTT. Protein product: CASSLVQGRNEKLFF.

This clonotype has ten or more counts. This chain joins TRBV20-1 and TRBJ1-5; 7 nucleotides line up with TRBD1. The J segment lost 0 bases and the V segment lost 5 bases, leaving 19 bases of the junction unmatched. The CDR3 is 19 residues long. The germline V gene encodes CDR1 DFQATT and CDR2 SNEGSKA (reference sequence). The CDR3 sequence is CSAAHSPGQPTDSNQPQHF. In DNA, the CDR3 is TGCAGTGCTGCCCACTCCCCGGGACAGCCTACCGATAGCAATCAGCCCCAGCATTTT.

This clonotype occurred many times. The chain is built from TRBV4-3 and TRBJ2-5; maybe TRBD2 (5 bases). Trimming pared 0 bases from V and 1 base from J, leaving 9 bases between. The CDR3 sequence is 15 residues long. Per germline, CDR1 LGHNA and CDR2 YSLEER. The CDR3 DNA follows: TGCGCCAGCAGCCAAGATACGGACTTCCAAGAGACCCAGTACTTC. Protein sequence: CASSQDTDFQETQYF.

The table lists this clonotype with a few counts. V and J are TRBV7-9 and TRBJ2-5; the D gene could be TRBD1 or TRBD2 (6 bases each). CDR3 size: 15 residues. Germline CDR1 reads SEHNR; CDR2 reads FQNEAQ (reference sequence). With 4 bases removed from V and 5 bases from J, the gap between germline ends came to 17 bases. CDR3 DNA sequence: TGTGCCAGCAGCTACGATGGGGGGCGGAGGGAGACCCAGTACTTC. Translated, it gives CASSYDGGRRETQYF.

This clonotype was detected ten times or more. The chain recombines TRBV21-1 with TRBJ1-2; the table's D call TRBD1 went unverified against the DNA. TRBV21-1 is a recognized pseudogene. The CDR3 has 15 residues. The CDR3 sequence is CASSKVGQGVYGYTF. CDR3 coding DNA: TGTGCCAGCAGCAAAGTAGGGCAGGGGGTCTATGGCTACACCTTC.

The CDR3 DNA reads as TGTGCCAGCAGCTTACTTGGCGGAGCTAACTATGGCTACACCTTC. Its translation: CASSLLGGANYGYTF. The genes are TRBV7-9 and TRBJ1-2; no reliable D call. CDR3 length: 15 amino acids. Germline assignment: CDR1 SEHNR and CDR2 FQNEAQ (reference sequence). Trimming cost V 2 bases and J 0 bases, with 10 bases left between them.

V is TRBV2 and J is TRBJ1-1; D gene unclear. Germline V lookup: CDR1 SNHLY, CDR2 FYNNEI. V lost 3 bases to trimming and J lost 0 bases, with 11 bases between them. This CDR3 is 15 amino acids long. CDR3 DNA: TGTGCCAGCAGTGATCGTTTGGTCTTGAACACTGAAGCTTTCTTT. Translated, it gives CASSDRLVLNTEAFF.

This clonotype was observed a handful of times. V gene TRBV20-1 combines with J gene TRBJ1-1; no firm D call. The CDR3 runs to 10 residues. Trimming took 0 bases from V and 8 from J, leaving 4 bases between them. Per germline, CDR1 DFQATT and CDR2 SNEGSKA (reference sequence). In nucleotides, the CDR3 is TGCAGTGCTAGAGAGGGAGAAGCTTTCTTT. Residues: CSAREGEAFF.

The chain employs TRBV6-5 and TRBJ2-3, with TRBD2 identical over 11 bases. The V gene's germline CDR1 is MNHEY and CDR2 SVGAGI. With V trimmed by 4 bases and J by 0 bases, 3 bases remained unmatched. CDR3 length equals 16 residues. CDR3 nucleotides: TGTGCCAGCAGTTTGACTAGCGGGGCGAGCACAGATACGCAGTATTTT. Protein sequence: CASSLTSGASTDTQYF.

This clonotype was observed a few times. V usage is TRBV16 and J usage is TRBJ1-5; 8 bases agree with TRBD1. The V gene's germline CDR1 is KGHSY and CDR2 FQNENV. Trimming cost V 3 bases and J 3 bases; bases outside gene matches: 4. The CDR3 runs 15 residues. CDR3 loop: CASSQAQGVNQPQHF. The CDR3 DNA follows: TGTGCCAGCAGCCAGGCACAGGGGGTCAATCAGCCCCAGCATTTT. The variable domain in full, with the rest retrieved from reference TRBV16 and TRBJ1-5, is GEEVAQTPKHLVRGEGQKAKLYCAPIKGHSYVFWYQQVLKNEFKFLISFQNENVFDETGMPKERFSAKCLPNSPCSLEIQATKLEDSAVYFCASSQAQGVNQPQHFGDGTRLSIL.

The sample holds many counts of this clonotype. The chain carries TRBV27 and TRBJ2-1; D gene uncertain. The CDR3 has 14 amino acids. Trimming took off 6 bases at V and 7 bases at J, with 16 bases between the two ends. Germline V lookup: CDR1 MNHEY, CDR2 SMNVEV (reference sequence). The CDR3 is CASRRSGPPNEQFF. DNA for the CDR3: TGTGCCAGCAGAAGATCCGGACCTCCGAATGAGCAGTTCTTC.

The genes are TRBV7-9 and TRBJ1-1, with D perhaps matching TRBD1 (6 bases). The ends were cut back, 4 bases at V and 7 bases at J, with 10 bases in the middle. There are 12 residues in the CDR3. The germline gives CDR1 SEHNR, CDR2 FQNEAQ (reference sequence). CDR3 protein: CASSYREDEAFF. CDR3 sequence (DNA): TGTGCCAGCAGCTACAGGGAGGATGAAGCTTTCTTT.

Many counts were recorded for this clonotype. V usage is TRBV20-1 and J usage is TRBJ2-3; 12 bases fit TRBD2. V was pared by 5 bases and J by 2 bases, with 2 bases of the junction left unmatched. Germline CDR1 reads DFQATT; CDR2 reads SNEGSKA (reference sequence). CDR3 length: 14 residues. CDR3 sequence (DNA): TGCAGTGCTCCTAGCGGGGGGGACACAGATACGCAGTATTTT. This gives the protein CSAPSGGDTDTQYF.

This clonotype was found many times. The rearrangement joins TRBV6-5 to TRBJ1-4; 9 bases are a match to TRBD1. This CDR3 contains 15 residues. From germline, CDR1 is MNHEY and CDR2 SVGAGI. V shed 6 bases and J 2 bases; nucleotides not matched to a gene: 4. The DNA for the CDR3 is TGTGCCAGCAGGCACAGGGGGCCGACTAATGAAAAACTGTTTTTT. Translating gives CASRHRGPTNEKLFF.

This clonotype has just a few counts. Germline and junction disagree at one end, which may indicate a read error. The chain has TRBV11-2 and TRBJ1-1; D not certain. Per germline, CDR1 SGHAT and CDR2 FQNNGV. CDR3 size: 14 residues. CDR3 in amino acids: CASSLEGRASGRLF. The CDR3 DNA reads TGTGCCAGCAGCTTAGAGGGAAGGGCCTCCGGTCGGCTCTTT.

This clonotype was observed at least ten times. The chain is built from TRBV13 and TRBJ1-2; D not certain. Germline values: CDR1 PRHDT, CDR2 FYEKMQ (reference sequence). Between the trimmed V and J ends, which lost 3 bases and 0 bases, there was a span of 11 bases. This CDR3 is built from 15 residues. The CDR3 region is CASSLGKLTNYGYTF. CDR3 in DNA: TGTGCCAGCAGCTTGGGGAAACTCACTAACTATGGCTACACCTTC.

This clonotype was observed many times. No DNA is shown, since the ends of the CDR3 on it are uncertain; the CDR3 is the one TCRdb lists. This rearrangement joins TRBV7-5 to TRBJ2-4; the table's D call of TRBD2 was not tested on the DNA. TRBV7-5 is assigned pseudogene status. The length of the CDR3 is 21 amino acids, counting both ends. CDR3 sequence: CISVPEVRALKRPIAKNIQYF.

This clonotype appeared a few times. CDR3 bases: TGCAGTGCTAGAGTTTTCGGGATGAGTGGCTACACCTTC. This sequence encodes CSARVFGMSGYTF. This chain joins TRBV20-1 and TRBJ1-2; D gene uncertain. CDR1 is DFQATT, CDR2 SNEGSKA, per germline (reference sequence). V lost 1 base to trimming and J lost 7 bases, with 13 bases between them. CDR3 length equals 13 residues.

CDR3 region: CASSTEVEAFF. The CDR3 DNA follows: TGTGCCAGCAGTACCGAGGTAGAAGCTTTCTTT. This sequence joins TRBV6-5 and TRBJ1-1; D unresolved. V was shortened by 5 bases and J by 8 bases, with 9 bases between the two germline ends. The CDR3 has 11 residues. CDR1 MNHEY and CDR2 SVGAGI come from the germline V gene.

This clonotype turned up a few times. The chain carries TRBV5-1 and TRBJ2-3; D possibly corresponds to TRBD2 (6 bases). The CDR3 has 14 amino acids. From germline, CDR1 is SGHRS and CDR2 YFSETQ. V was clipped by 0 bases and J by 4 bases, with 9 bases between them. The CDR3 coding sequence is TGCGCCAGCAGCTTGGGGGTAGCGGCAGATACGCAGTATTTT. Protein: CASSLGVAADTQYF.

This clonotype came up a few times. This chain connects TRBV6-5 to TRBJ2-7; 7 bases align to TRBD2. The CDR3 has 18 residues. The germline CDR1 and CDR2 sequences are MNHEY and SVGAGI. V was pared by 2 bases and J by 0 bases, with 13 bases of the junction left unmatched. The CDR3: CASSYTLVQAGSSYEQYF. In nucleotides, the CDR3 is TGTGCCAGCAGTTACACCCTAGTTCAAGCGGGGAGCTCCTACGAGCAGTACTTC.

V and J are TRBV14 and TRBJ2-5; the D is unclear. Germline-derived CDR1 and CDR2 are SGHDN and FVKESK. The CDR3 spans 14 residues. Deletions cut 2 bases from V and 0 bases from J, with 7 bases between. The CDR3, as DNA: TGTGCCAGCAGCCAACGGCAGCACCAAGAGACCCAGTACTTC. Its translation is CASSQRQHQETQYF.

At least ten counts were recorded for this clonotype. The chain carries TRBV20-1 and TRBJ2-7; TRBD1 aligns across 8 bases. CDR3 length: 15 amino acids. In germline, CDR1 is DFQATT, CDR2 SNEGSKA (reference sequence). V gave up 3 bases and J gave up 4 bases; unmatched junction bases: 11. CDR3 coding DNA: TGCAGTGCTAGGCCCTGGCAGGGGGCTGATTACGAGCAGTACTTC. It yields the protein CSARPWQGADYEQYF.

This clonotype was seen many times. The chain links TRBV24-1 to TRBJ2-2; maybe TRBD1 (6 bases). CDR3 length: 13 amino acids. Trimming took off 7 bases at V and 2 bases at J, with 7 bases between the two ends. Germline V gives CDR1 KGHDR, CDR2 SFDVKD. This chain's CDR3 is CATRGANTGELFF. CDR3 nucleotide sequence: TGTGCCACCAGGGGGGCCAACACCGGGGAGCTGTTTTTT.

In its sample, this clonotype was seen a few times. V gene TRBV12-3 or TRBV12-4 combines with J gene TRBJ1-2; TRBD1 matches at 9 bases. V shed 5 bases and J 7 bases; nucleotides not matched to a gene: 23. CDR3 size: 19 residues. CDR3 sequence: CASSTSSGTGFESLGGYTF. The CDR3 DNA reads TGTGCCAGCAGTACGTCCTCCGGGACAGGGTTTGAGTCTCTGGGTGGCTACACCTTC.